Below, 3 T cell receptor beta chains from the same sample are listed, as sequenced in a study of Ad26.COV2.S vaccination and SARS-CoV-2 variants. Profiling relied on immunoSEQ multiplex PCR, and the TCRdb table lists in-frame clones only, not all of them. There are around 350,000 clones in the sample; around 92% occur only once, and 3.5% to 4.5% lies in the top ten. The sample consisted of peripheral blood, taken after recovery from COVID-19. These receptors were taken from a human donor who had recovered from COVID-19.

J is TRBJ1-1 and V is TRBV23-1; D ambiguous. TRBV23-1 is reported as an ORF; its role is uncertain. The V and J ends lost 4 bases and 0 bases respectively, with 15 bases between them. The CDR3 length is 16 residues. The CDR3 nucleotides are TGCGCCAGCAGTCCCCAGGAAGGGTTTGTGAACACTGAAGCTTTCTTT. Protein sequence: CASSPQEGFVNTEAFF.

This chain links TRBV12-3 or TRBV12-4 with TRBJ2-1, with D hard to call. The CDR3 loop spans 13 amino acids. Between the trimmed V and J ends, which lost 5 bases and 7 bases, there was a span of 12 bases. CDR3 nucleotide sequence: TGTGCCAGCAGTCCAAGACTTGGGAATGAGCAGTTCTTC. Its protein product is CASSPRLGNEQFF.

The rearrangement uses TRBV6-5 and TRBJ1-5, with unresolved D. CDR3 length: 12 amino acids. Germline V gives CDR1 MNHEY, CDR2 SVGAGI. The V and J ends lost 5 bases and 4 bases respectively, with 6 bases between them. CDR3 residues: CASSKRNQPQHF. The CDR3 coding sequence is TGTGCCAGCAGTAAAAGAAATCAGCCCCAGCATTTT.